This passage covers 25 T cell receptor beta chains from one sample sequenced in a study of cytomegalovirus exposure and HLA in healthy donors. The PCR employed 60 Vbeta primers together with 13 Jbeta primers. The data were produced by immunoSEQ multiplex PCR, yet TCRdb's version contains in-frame clones alone and is incomplete. The sample lists about 100,000 clones, roughly 76% occurring once. Sequencing input: PBMCs. The receptors were sampled from a woman aged 55-69 years in good health and CMV-seropositive.

This rearrangement joins TRBV5-6 to TRBJ1-2; perhaps TRBD1 as D (6 bases). The germline V gene encodes CDR1 SGHDT and CDR2 YYEEEE. CDR3 length: 14 amino acids. The V and J ends lost 6 bases and 3 bases respectively, with 15 bases between them. The CDR3 nucleotides are TGTGCCAGCACCCTGGACAGACCTTACTATGGCTACACCTTC. It yields the protein CASTLDRPYYGYTF. Full variable domain (outside the CDR3, taken from reference TRBV5-6 and TRBJ1-2): DAGVTQSPTHLIKTRGQQVTLRCSPKSGHDTVSWYQQALGQGPQFIFQYYEEEERQRGNFPDRFSGHQFPNYSSELNVNALLLGDSALYLCASTLDRPYYGYTFGSGTRLTVV.

This clone was observed a single time. J is TRBJ2-4 and V is TRBV6-6, with 7 bases identical to TRBD1. V lost 6 bases to trimming and J lost 8 bases; unmatched junction nucleotides: 10. Germline V gives CDR1 MNHNY, CDR2 SVGAGI (reference sequence). The CDR3 extends over 14 amino acids. This CDR3 reads CASRSRQGGYIQYF. The CDR3 region has the DNA TGTGCCAGCAGATCTCGACAGGGTGGATACATTCAGTACTTC.

The rearrangement joins TRBV4-1 to TRBJ2-7; 11 bases fit TRBD2. The germline CDR1 and CDR2 sequences are MGHRA and YSYEKL. V dropped 0 bases and J dropped 5; count of bases not matched to a gene: 15. The CDR3 extends over 19 amino acids. The CDR3 spells CASSQDAQAFSGRVHEQYF. The CDR3 region has the DNA TGCGCCAGCAGCCAAGATGCCCAAGCCTTTAGCGGGAGGGTTCACGAGCAGTACTTC.

V and J are TRBV18 and TRBJ1-2, with 7 bases matching TRBD1. The CDR3 spans 13 residues. V was pared by 5 bases and J by 5 bases, with 5 bases of the junction left unmatched. Germline-derived CDR1 and CDR2 are KGHSH and LQKENI. CDR3 loop: CASSTGGQYGYTF. The CDR3 DNA is TGTGCCAGCTCAACCGGGGGACAGTATGGCTACACCTTC.

This chain links TRBV6-6 with TRBJ1-2; 9 nucleotides match TRBD1. Trimming removed 6 bases from V and 6 bases from J; junction bases left unmatched: 5. Looked up from germline, CDR1 is MNHNY and CDR2 is SVGAGI (reference sequence). The CDR3 has 13 amino acids. The CDR3 DNA follows: TGTGCCAGCAGCCCGGGACAGGGACATGGCTACACCTTC. As protein: CASSPGQGHGYTF.

The chain couples TRBV20-1 to TRBJ2-7; possible D gene TRBD1, 5 bases. The CDR3 sequence is 11 residues long. The germline V gene encodes CDR1 DFQATT and CDR2 SNEGSKA (reference sequence). CDR3 DNA: TGCAGCTCGCCGCAGGGATACGAGCAGTACTTC. Protein product: CSSPQGYEQYF.

The V call is TRBV5-6, the J call TRBJ2-7, with 8 bases identical to TRBD1. CDR1 SGHDT and CDR2 YYEEEE come from the germline V gene. CDR3 size: 13 residues. J was trimmed by 3 bases and V by 5 bases; bases with no gene match: 4. The CDR3 nucleotides are TGTGCCAGCAGTCAGGGGGCCCACTACGAGCAGTACTTC. Translated: CASSQGAHYEQYF.

This clone was seen a single time. This chain connects TRBV28 to TRBJ1-2; tentative D call: TRBD1 (6 bases). The V end lost 4 bases, the J end lost 5 bases, and 8 bases lay between the germline ends. This CDR3 comprises 12 residues. Germline V gives CDR1 MDHEN, CDR2 SYDVKM. Written as DNA, the CDR3 is TGTGCCAGCAGTTACAGGGTATATGGCTACACCTTC. It encodes CASSYRVYGYTF.

The genes are TRBV4-2 and TRBJ1-5; 10 nucleotides line up with TRBD1. Germline values: CDR1 LGHNA, CDR2 YNFKEQ. V was clipped by 4 bases and J by 5 bases; unmatched bases: 8. CDR3 length: 16 residues. The CDR3 nucleotides read TGTGCCAGCAGCCCCACTGCCGGGACAGGGGATCAGCCCCAGCATTTT. It specifies CASSPTAGTGDQPQHF.

The chain is built from TRBV4-1 and TRBJ1-1; maybe TRBD1 (5 bases). The CDR3 length is 14 residues. Trimming cost V 4 bases and J 5 bases, with 14 bases left between them. Germline loops: CDR1 MGHRA, CDR2 YSYEKL. CDR3 sequence: CASSLQIGTTEAFF. As DNA, the CDR3 is TGCGCCAGCAGCCTCCAGATTGGGACTACTGAAGCTTTCTTT.

Here the CDR3 DNA reads TGTGCCACCGCTAAAGGGGAAGCGGGCCCACGGGGGGAGCAGTTCTTC. Encoded protein: CATAKGEAGPRGEQFF. This chain uses TRBV15 with TRBJ2-1; weak D call: TRBD2 (6 bases). Germline V lookup: CDR1 LNHNV, CDR2 YYDKDF (reference sequence). V lost 8 bases and J 10 bases, leaving 27 bases between the germline ends. The CDR3 runs 16 residues.

The table lists this clone with a count of one. V is TRBV30 and J is TRBJ2-1; 13 bases line up with TRBD2. V was pared by 2 bases and J by 8 bases, with 9 bases of the junction left unmatched. The CDR3 has 16 residues. Germline values: CDR1 GTSNPN, CDR2 SVGIG (reference sequence). CDR3 DNA sequence: TGTGCCTGGAGTCCACCCGGGACTAGCGGGGACGATGAGCAGTTCTTC. Amino acids: CAWSPPGTSGDDEQFF.

J is TRBJ2-7 and V is TRBV7-9; possible D gene TRBD1, 6 bases. With 5 bases removed from V and 4 bases from J, the gap between germline ends came to 15 bases. The CDR3 contains 14 residues. Germline V gene sequence: CDR1 SEHNR, CDR2 FQNEAQ (reference sequence). CDR3 DNA sequence: TGTGCCAGCAGCCTGACGGACAGCCGTTACGAGCAGTACTTC. It is translated as CASSLTDSRYEQYF.

The genes are TRBV19 and TRBJ2-7; 9 positions match TRBD2. The CDR3 contains 13 residues. The J segment lost 7 bases and the V segment lost 4 bases, leaving 5 bases of the junction unmatched. Germline loops: CDR1 LNHDA, CDR2 SQIVND (reference sequence). DNA for the CDR3: TGTGCCAGTAGTAGCGGGAGGGTGGATGAGCAGTACTTC. Protein sequence: CASSSGRVDEQYF.

This chain connects TRBV21-1 to TRBJ2-3; no DNA check was done on the table's D call, TRBD2. TRBV21-1 is annotated as a pseudogene. This CDR3 region has 19 residues. The CDR3 nucleotides are TGTGCCAGCAGCAAATCCCCGGCGGGAGGATTAAAATGCACAGATACGCAGTATTTT. Its protein is CASSKSPAGGLKCTDTQYF.

The chain recombines TRBV5-1 with TRBJ2-2; D ambiguous. Germline CDR1 is SGHRS and CDR2 is YFSETQ. Trimming shortened V by 0 bases and J by 3 bases, and 12 bases separated the two germline ends. The CDR3 consists of 16 residues. The CDR3 spells CASSLGPEKYTGELFF. CDR3 sequence (DNA): TGCGCCAGCAGCTTGGGGCCAGAAAAGTACACCGGGGAGCTGTTTTTT.

This clone was counted a single time. V usage is TRBV29-1 and J usage is TRBJ1-2; 7 nucleotides agree with TRBD1. Germline values: CDR1 SQVTM, CDR2 ANQGSEA. The CDR3 totals 11 residues. The trim removed 7 bases at V and 4 bases at J, leaving 3 bases unmatched. The CDR3: CSGQGGYGYTF. CDR3 sequence (DNA): TGCAGCGGACAGGGCGGCTATGGCTACACCTTC.

The genes are TRBV10-3 and TRBJ1-4; a possible D gene is TRBD1 (5 bases). The CDR3 covers 14 residues. With 4 bases removed from V and 4 bases from J, the gap between germline ends came to 10 bases. Germline CDR1 and CDR2: ENHRY and SYGVKD. CDR3 coding DNA: TGTGCCATCAGTGGGCAGGGCGGTAATGAAAAACTGTTTTTT. Amino acids: CAISGQGGNEKLFF.

The CDR3 protein is CAISDGTSGGDNEQFF. The CDR3 DNA reads as TGTGCCATCAGTGACGGGACTAGCGGTGGGGACAATGAGCAGTTCTTC. The V call is TRBV10-3, the J call TRBJ2-1, with 11 bases lining up with TRBD2. There are 16 residues in the CDR3. V trimming: 3 bases; J trimming: 5 bases; junction bases outside the gene matches: 6. Germline CDR1 is ENHRY and CDR2 is SYGVKD.

This clone came up a few times. The genes are TRBV6-1 and TRBJ1-2; 8 nucleotides match TRBD1. Germline assignment: CDR1 MNHNS and CDR2 SASEGT. Trimming took 8 bases from V and 10 from J; bases not matched to a gene: 18. The CDR3 has 15 amino acids. DNA of the CDR3: TGTGCCAGCGGATTCCAGGGGGCCGCGACACGCGACTACACCTTC. The encoded protein is CASGFQGAATRDYTF.

V is TRBV11-3 and J is TRBJ2-2; tentative D call: TRBD2 (5 bases). V dropped 5 bases and J dropped 8 bases, with 9 bases sitting between them. The CDR3 loop spans 12 amino acids. Germline V gene lookup returns CDR1 SGHNT and CDR2 YENEEA. The CDR3 nucleotides are TGTGCCAGCAGCCTCACGGGGGGGGAGCTGTTTTTT. Translation gives CASSLTGGELFF.

This rearrangement joins TRBV5-6 to TRBJ2-7; tentatively, D is TRBD1 (5 bases). CDR1 and CDR2 (germline): SGHDT, YYEEEE. Between the trimmed V and J ends, which lost 2 bases and 0 bases, there was a span of 12 bases. The CDR3 has 15 residues. The CDR3 DNA reads as TGTGCCAGCAGCTTTCAGGGTCGATACTCCTACGAGCAGTACTTC. It codes for CASSFQGRYSYEQYF.

This clone is termed medium-sized (0.01 to 0.1%). The genes are TRBV7-3 and TRBJ2-1; perhaps TRBD2 as D (5 bases). This CDR3 contains 13 residues. Germline lookup yields CDR1 SGHTA and CDR2 FQGTGA. Trimming stripped 4 bases from V and 7 bases from J, with 11 bases between. DNA for the CDR3: TGTGCCAGCAGCTATGGGAGTTCGAATGAGCAGTTCTTC. Amino acids: CASSYGSSNEQFF.

This clone occurred a few times. CDR3 nucleotides: TGCGCCAGCAGCCAAGGACGCCAGGGGGCTCGCTATCAGCCCCAGCATTTT. Residues: CASSQGRQGARYQPQHF. The rearrangement joins TRBV4-1 to TRBJ1-5; 8 bases align to TRBD1. The CDR3 consists of 17 residues. V gave up 1 base and J gave up 5 bases; unmatched junction bases: 10. CDR1 and CDR2 from the germline V gene are MGHRA and YSYEKL.

The genes are TRBV6-6 and TRBJ2-6; D is uncertain. This CDR3 comprises 16 residues. V was pared by 0 bases and J by 1 base, with 7 bases between. CDR1 and CDR2 from the germline V gene are MNHNY and SVGAGI (reference sequence). CDR3 bases: TGTGCCAGCAGTTACTCGAGAGCGTCTGGGGCCAACGTCCTGACTTTC. Translated: CASSYSRASGANVLTF.